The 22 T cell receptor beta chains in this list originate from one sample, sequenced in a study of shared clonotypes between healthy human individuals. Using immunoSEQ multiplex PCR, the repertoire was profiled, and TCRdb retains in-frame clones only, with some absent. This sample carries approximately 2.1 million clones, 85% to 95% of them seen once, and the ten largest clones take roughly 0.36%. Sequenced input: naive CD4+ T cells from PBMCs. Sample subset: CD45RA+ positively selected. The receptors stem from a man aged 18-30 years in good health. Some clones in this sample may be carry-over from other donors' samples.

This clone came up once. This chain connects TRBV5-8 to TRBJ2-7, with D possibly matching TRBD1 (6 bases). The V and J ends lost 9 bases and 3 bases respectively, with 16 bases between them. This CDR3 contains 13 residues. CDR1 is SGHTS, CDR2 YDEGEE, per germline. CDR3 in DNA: TGTGCCAACGGCCGGACAGAAGACTACGAGCAGTACTTC. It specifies CANGRTEDYEQYF.

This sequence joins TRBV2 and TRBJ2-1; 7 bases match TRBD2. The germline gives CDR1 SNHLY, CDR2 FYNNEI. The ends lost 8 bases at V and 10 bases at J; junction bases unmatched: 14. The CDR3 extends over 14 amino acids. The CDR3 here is CASCALAVRGEQFF. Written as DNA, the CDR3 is TGTGCCAGCTGCGCCCTAGCGGTGAGGGGCGAGCAGTTCTTC.

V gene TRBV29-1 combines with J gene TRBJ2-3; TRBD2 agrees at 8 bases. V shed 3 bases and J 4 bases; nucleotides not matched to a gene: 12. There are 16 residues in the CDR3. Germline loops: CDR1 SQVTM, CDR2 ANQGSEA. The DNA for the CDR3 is TGCAGCGTTGAGGGGATTAGCGGGGAGGGTCCAGATACGCAGTATTTT. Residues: CSVEGISGEGPDTQYF.

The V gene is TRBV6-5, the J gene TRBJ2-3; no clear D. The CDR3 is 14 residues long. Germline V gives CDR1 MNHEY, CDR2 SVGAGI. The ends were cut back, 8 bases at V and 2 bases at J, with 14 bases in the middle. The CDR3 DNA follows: TGTGCCAGCCGCCGGGCCAGACTCACAGATACGCAGTATTTT. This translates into CASRRARLTDTQYF.

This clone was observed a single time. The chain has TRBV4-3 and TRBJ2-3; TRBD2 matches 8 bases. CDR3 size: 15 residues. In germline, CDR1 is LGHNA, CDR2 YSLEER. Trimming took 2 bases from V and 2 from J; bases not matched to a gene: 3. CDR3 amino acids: CASSQLAGLTDTQYF. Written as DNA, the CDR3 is TGCGCCAGCAGCCAACTAGCGGGCCTCACAGATACGCAGTATTTT.

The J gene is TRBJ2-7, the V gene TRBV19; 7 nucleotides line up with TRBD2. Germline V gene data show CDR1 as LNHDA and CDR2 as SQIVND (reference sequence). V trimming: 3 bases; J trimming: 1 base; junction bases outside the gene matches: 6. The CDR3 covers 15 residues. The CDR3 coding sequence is TGTGCCAGTAGTATTCGGGGGAGGGAGTCCTACGAGCAGTACTTC. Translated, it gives CASSIRGRESYEQYF. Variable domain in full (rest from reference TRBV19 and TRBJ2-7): DGGITQSPKYLFRKEGQNVTLSCEQNLNHDAMYWYRQDPGQGLRLIYYSQIVNDFQKGDIAEGYSVSREKKESFPLTVTSAQKNPTAFYLCASSIRGRESYEQYFGPGTRLTVT.

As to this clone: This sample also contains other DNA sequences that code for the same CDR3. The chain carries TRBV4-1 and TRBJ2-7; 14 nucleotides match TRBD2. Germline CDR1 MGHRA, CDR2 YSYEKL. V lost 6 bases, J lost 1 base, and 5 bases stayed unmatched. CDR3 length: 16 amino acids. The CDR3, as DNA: TGCGCCAGCAGTTCCAGGACTAGCGGGAGGTCCTACGAGCAGTACTTC. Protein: CASSSRTSGRSYEQYF.

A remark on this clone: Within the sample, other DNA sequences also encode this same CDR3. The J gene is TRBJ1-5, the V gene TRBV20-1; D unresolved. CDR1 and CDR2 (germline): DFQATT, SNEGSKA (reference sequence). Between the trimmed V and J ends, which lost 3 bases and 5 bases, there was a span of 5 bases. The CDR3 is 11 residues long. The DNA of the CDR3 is TGCAGTGCTAGTGGTGATCAGCCCCAGCATTTT. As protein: CSASGDQPQHF.

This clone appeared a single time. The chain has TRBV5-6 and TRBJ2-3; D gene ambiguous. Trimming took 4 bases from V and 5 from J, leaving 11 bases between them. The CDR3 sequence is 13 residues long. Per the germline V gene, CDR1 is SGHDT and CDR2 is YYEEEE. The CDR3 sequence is CASSDRPIDTQYF. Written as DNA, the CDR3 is TGTGCCAGCAGCGACCGTCCCATAGATACGCAGTATTTT.

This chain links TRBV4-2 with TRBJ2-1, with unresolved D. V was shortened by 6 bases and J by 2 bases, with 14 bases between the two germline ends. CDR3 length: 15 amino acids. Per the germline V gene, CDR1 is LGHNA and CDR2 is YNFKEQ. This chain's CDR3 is CASSWVVGTYNEQFF. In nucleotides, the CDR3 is TGTGCCAGCAGTTGGGTGGTGGGCACCTACAATGAGCAGTTCTTC.

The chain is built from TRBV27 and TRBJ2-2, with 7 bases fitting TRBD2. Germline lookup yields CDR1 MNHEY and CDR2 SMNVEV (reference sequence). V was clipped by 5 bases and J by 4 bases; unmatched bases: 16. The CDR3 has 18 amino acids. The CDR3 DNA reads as TGTGCCAGCAGTCCTTTTGTTGCGGGAGTTTTTATCACCGGGGAGCTGTTTTTT. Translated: CASSPFVAGVFITGELFF.

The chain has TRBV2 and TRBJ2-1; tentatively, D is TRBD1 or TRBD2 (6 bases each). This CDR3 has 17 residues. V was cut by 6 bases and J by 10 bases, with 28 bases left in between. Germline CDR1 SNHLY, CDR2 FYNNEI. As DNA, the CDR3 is TGTGCCAGCAGCGACATGACGGTTCCACGGGGGCGCCCAGAGCAGTTCTTC. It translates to CASSDMTVPRGRPEQFF.

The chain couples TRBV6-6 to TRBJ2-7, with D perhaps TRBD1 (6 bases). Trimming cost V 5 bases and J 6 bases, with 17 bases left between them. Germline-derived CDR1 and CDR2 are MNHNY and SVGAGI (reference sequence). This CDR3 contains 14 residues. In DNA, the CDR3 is TGTGCCAGCAGTATCGGGACATTAGGCGCCGAGCAGTACTTC. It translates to CASSIGTLGAEQYF.

The CDR3 nucleotides are TGTGCCAGCAGCTTAGTGATCCCAGGGGTTGTCCGTCGCCAAGAGACCCAGTACTTC. Its translation: CASSLVIPGVVRRQETQYF. The V call is TRBV7-6, the J call TRBJ2-5; possibly TRBD1 for D (6 bases). Trimming removed 1 base at V and 1 base at J, with 22 bases between. The CDR3 totals 19 residues. The germline gives CDR1 SGHVS, CDR2 FNYEAQ.

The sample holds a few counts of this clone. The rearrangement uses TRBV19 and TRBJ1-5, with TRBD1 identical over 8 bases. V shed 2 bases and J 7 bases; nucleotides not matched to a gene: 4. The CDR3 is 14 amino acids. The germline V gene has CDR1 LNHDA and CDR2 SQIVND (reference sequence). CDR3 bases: TGTGCCAGTAGTATATCCCCAGGGGGCCAGCCCCAGCATTTT. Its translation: CASSISPGGQPQHF.

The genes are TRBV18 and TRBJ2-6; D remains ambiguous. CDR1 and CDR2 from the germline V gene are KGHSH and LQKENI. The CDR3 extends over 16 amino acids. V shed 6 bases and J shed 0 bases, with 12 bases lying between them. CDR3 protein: CASSRTWGSGANVLTF. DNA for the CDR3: TGTGCCAGCTCCCGTACCTGGGGCTCTGGGGCCAACGTCCTGACTTTC.

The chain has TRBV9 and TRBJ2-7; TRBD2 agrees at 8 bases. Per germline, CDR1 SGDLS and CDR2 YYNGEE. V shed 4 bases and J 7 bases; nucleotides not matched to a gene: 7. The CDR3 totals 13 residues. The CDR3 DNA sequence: TGTGCCAGCAGCCGTAGCGGGATACTGGAGCAGTACTTC. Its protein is CASSRSGILEQYF.

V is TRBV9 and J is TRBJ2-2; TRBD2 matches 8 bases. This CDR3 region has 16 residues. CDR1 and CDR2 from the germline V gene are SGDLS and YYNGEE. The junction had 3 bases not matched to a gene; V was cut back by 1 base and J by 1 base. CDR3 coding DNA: TGTGCCAGCAGCGTAACGGGACTAGAGAACACCGGGGAGCTGTTTTTT. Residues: CASSVTGLENTGELFF. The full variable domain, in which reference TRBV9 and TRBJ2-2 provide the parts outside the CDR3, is DSGVTQTPKHLITATGQRVTLRCSPRSGDLSVYWYQQSLDQGLQFLIQYYNGEERAKGNILERFSAQQFPDLHSELNLSSLELGDSALYFCASSVTGLENTGELFFGEGSRLTVL.

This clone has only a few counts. The CDR3 loop is CASSQAGQDGYTF. CDR3 sequence (DNA): TGTGCCAGCAGCCAAGCGGGACAGGATGGCTACACCTTC. The chain uses TRBV14 and TRBJ1-2; 8 bases fit TRBD1. The germline CDR1 and CDR2 sequences are SGHDN and FVKESK. CDR3 length: 13 residues. The V segment lost 1 base and the J segment 6 bases; nucleotides outside the gene matches: 1.

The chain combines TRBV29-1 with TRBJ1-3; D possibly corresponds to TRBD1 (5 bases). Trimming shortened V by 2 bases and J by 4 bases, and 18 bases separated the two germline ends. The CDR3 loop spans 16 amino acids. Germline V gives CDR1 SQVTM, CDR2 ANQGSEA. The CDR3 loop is CSVELGAPGKGNTIYF. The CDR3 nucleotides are TGCAGCGTTGAATTAGGGGCACCAGGGAAGGGAAACACCATATATTTT.

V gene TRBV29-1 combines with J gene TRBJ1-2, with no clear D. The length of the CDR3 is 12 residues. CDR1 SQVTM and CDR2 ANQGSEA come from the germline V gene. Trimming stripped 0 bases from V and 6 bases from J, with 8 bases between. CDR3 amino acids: CSVEDSVDGYTF. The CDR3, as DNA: TGCAGCGTTGAAGATTCAGTCGATGGCTACACCTTC.

CDR3 in amino acids: CASSFASSYEQYF. CDR3 bases: TGCGCCAGCAGCTTCGCCAGCAGCTACGAGCAGTACTTC. The chain has TRBV5-1 and TRBJ2-7; D is ambiguous. The V gene's germline CDR1 is SGHRS and CDR2 YFSETQ. The ends were cut back, 2 bases at V and 3 bases at J, with 9 bases in the middle. This CDR3 comprises 13 residues.